These 32 T cell receptor beta chains originate from one sample sequenced in a study of CD8 T cells in Susac syndrome. An input of 0.5 to 1 ug of RNA was subjected to reverse transcription using random hexamers. TCRdb processed the immunoSEQ multiplex PCR reads anew with MiXCR; each CDR3 protein has one entry. Of under 150,000 distinct CDR3 sequences listed, roughly 94% are singletons. The sample was CD4+ T cells from PBMCs. These receptors were collected from a human donor with multiple sclerosis.

This clonotype came up once. CDR3 in DNA: TGCAGTGCTGACCCGGGACTAGCGGGAGTAAGTGAGCAGTTCTTC. Translated: CSADPGLAGVSEQFF. V gene TRBV20-1 combines with J gene TRBJ2-1; 14 bases line up with TRBD2. The CDR3 sequence is 15 residues long. Unmatched junction bases numbered 9, after V lost 5 bases and J lost 9 bases. Per the germline V gene, CDR1 is DFQATT and CDR2 is SNEGSKA (reference sequence).

The chain is built from TRBV20-1 and TRBJ2-6, with D hard to call. This CDR3 has 17 residues. Germline V gene data show CDR1 as DFQATT and CDR2 as SNEGSKA (reference sequence). V gave up 0 bases and J gave up 0 bases, with 12 bases separating them. The CDR3 nucleotides are TGCAGTGCTAGAGATTCAGGCGGAAGCTCTGGGGCCAACGTCCTGACTTTC. It codes for CSARDSGGSSGANVLTF.

The V gene is TRBV7-9, the J gene TRBJ1-2, with D possibly matching TRBD1 (5 bases). The CDR3 is 15 amino acids. The ends were cut back, 6 bases at V and 4 bases at J, with 18 bases in the middle. Per germline, CDR1 SEHNR and CDR2 FQNEAQ (reference sequence). This CDR3 reads CASRQNVGGPYGYTF. In DNA form, the CDR3 reads TGTGCCAGCAGACAGAACGTCGGGGGACCCTATGGCTACACCTTC. The full variable domain, its missing parts supplied by reference TRBV7-9 and TRBJ1-2, is DTGVSQNPRHKITKRGQNVTFRCDPISEHNRLYWYRQTLGQGPEFLTYFQNEAQLEKSRLLSDRFSAERPKGSFSTLEIQRTEQGDSAMYLCASRQNVGGPYGYTFGSGTRLTVV.

This sequence joins TRBV18 and TRBJ2-1; D is uncertain. The V end lost 5 bases, the J end lost 5 bases, and 16 bases lay between the germline ends. Per the germline V gene, CDR1 is KGHSH and CDR2 is LQKENI. The CDR3 totals 15 residues. The CDR3 nucleotides are TGTGCCAGCTCAATCACTGTAGCCGGTCACAATGAGCAGTTCTTC. Translation: CASSITVAGHNEQFF.

The chain carries TRBV27 and TRBJ1-1, with 7 nucleotides matching TRBD1. Germline lookup yields CDR1 MNHEY and CDR2 SMNVEV (reference sequence). Losses at the gene ends were 3 bases for V and 2 bases for J; bases not matched to a gene: 9. The CDR3 runs 16 residues. The chain's CDR3 is CASSFRGNRVNTEAFF. The CDR3, as DNA: TGTGCCAGCAGTTTCAGGGGGAACAGGGTAAACACTGAAGCTTTCTTT.

The chain couples TRBV6-5 to TRBJ2-1; 10 positions agree with TRBD1. The length of the CDR3 is 14 residues. J was trimmed by 4 bases and V by 6 bases; bases with no gene match: 3. Germline V lookup: CDR1 MNHEY, CDR2 SVGAGI. CDR3 residues: CASRRDRGYNEQFF. Written as DNA, the CDR3 is TGTGCCAGCAGGCGGGACAGGGGTTACAATGAGCAGTTCTTC.

This rearrangement joins TRBV30 to TRBJ2-7; maybe TRBD2 (5 bases). This CDR3 region has 13 residues. Trimming pared 0 bases from V and 2 bases from J, leaving 8 bases between. Per the germline V gene, CDR1 is GTSNPN and CDR2 is SVGIG (reference sequence). CDR3 loop: CAWSVLGAYEQYF. The CDR3 DNA reads TGTGCCTGGAGTGTACTGGGAGCCTACGAGCAGTACTTC.

This clonotype was seen just once. The CDR3 DNA sequence: TGCGCCAGCAGCCGAGGGCTAGCGGGGGGCCGAGTAAACACAGATACGCAGTATTTT. Translated: CASSRGLAGGRVNTDTQYF. The chain links TRBV5-1 to TRBJ2-3, with 11 bases matching TRBD2. V lost 4 bases and J lost 2; bases outside the gene matches: 15. The CDR3 has 19 residues. Germline CDR1 reads SGHRS; CDR2 reads YFSETQ.

This rearrangement joins TRBV2 to TRBJ2-5; TRBD1 matches 7 bases. CDR1 and CDR2 (germline): SNHLY, FYNNEI. The junction had 9 bases not matched to a gene; V was cut back by 6 bases and J by 5 bases. The CDR3 contains 14 residues. The CDR3 nucleotides read TGTGCCAGCAGAGACAGGGTTGGGCGGGAGACCCAGTACTTC. Translation: CASRDRVGRETQYF. Looking up the rest from reference TRBV2 and TRBJ2-5 gives the full variable domain: EPEVTQTPSHQVTQMGQEVILRCVPISNHLYFYWYRQILGQKVEFLVSFYNNEISEKSEIFDDQFSVERPDGSNFTLKIRSTKLEDSAMYFCASRDRVGRETQYFGPGTRLLVL.

The chain uses TRBV3-1 and TRBJ2-7; a weak D match, TRBD1 (5 bases). Germline V CDR1 and CDR2: LGHDT, YNNKEL (reference sequence). The CDR3 sequence is 15 residues long. Trimming removed 1 base at V and 2 bases at J, with 12 bases between. The CDR3 spells CASSQAGMLTYEQYF. CDR3 sequence (DNA): TGTGCCAGCAGCCAAGCAGGGATGCTAACCTACGAGCAGTACTTC.

V gene TRBV29-1 combines with J gene TRBJ1-1; 7 bases are shared with TRBD1. The CDR3 loop spans 17 amino acids. J was trimmed by 2 bases and V by 6 bases; bases with no gene match: 18. CDR1 and CDR2 (germline): SQVTM, ANQGSEA. Here the CDR3 reads CSVLPFKGGQFNTEAFF. The CDR3 bases are TGCAGCGTCCTGCCTTTTAAAGGGGGACAGTTCAACACTGAAGCTTTCTTT.

V is TRBV30 and J is TRBJ1-3; 7 nucleotides agree with TRBD1. CDR1 GTSNPN and CDR2 SVGIG come from the germline V gene (reference sequence). V shed 4 bases, J shed 0 bases, and the junction held 12 bases outside the gene matches. The CDR3 length is 17 residues. The CDR3 coding sequence is TGTGCCTGGACCATTCGGGACAGAGGGATCTCTGGAAACACCATATATTTT. Translated, it gives CAWTIRDRGISGNTIYF.

The genes are TRBV5-4 and TRBJ1-2, with D uncertain. V lost 4 bases to trimming and J lost 8 bases, with 15 bases between them. The CDR3 runs to 13 residues. Germline assignment: CDR1 SGHNT and CDR2 YYREEE (reference sequence). CDR3 region: CASSPPRERGYTF. The CDR3 DNA reads as TGTGCCAGCAGCCCTCCTCGGGAGAGGGGCTACACCTTC.

The V call is TRBV2, the J call TRBJ1-2; the D is unclear. V lost 0 bases and J 0 bases, leaving 14 bases between the germline ends. The V gene's germline CDR1 is SNHLY and CDR2 FYNNEI. The CDR3 consists of 17 residues. The CDR3 DNA reads as TGTGCCAGCAGTGAAGCTGGGAGGGTCGTAACTAACTATGGCTACACCTTC. Its translation: CASSEAGRVVTNYGYTF.

The V and J genes are TRBV19 and TRBJ1-1; the D is unclear. Looked up from germline, CDR1 is LNHDA and CDR2 is SQIVND (reference sequence). Trimming removed 5 bases at V and 1 base at J, with 20 bases between. The CDR3 loop spans 17 amino acids. CDR3 sequence reads: CASSLFPTQIGNTEAFF. The CDR3 nucleotides read TGTGCCAGTAGTCTCTTCCCGACCCAAATAGGGAACACTGAAGCTTTCTTT.

The chain carries TRBV2 and TRBJ2-6; possible D gene TRBD1, 5 bases. The CDR3 consists of 17 residues. Germline V gives CDR1 SNHLY, CDR2 FYNNEI. V shed 6 bases and J shed 0 bases, with 15 bases lying between them. The CDR3 is CASSAPRQNSGANVLTF. In DNA, the CDR3 is TGTGCCAGCAGCGCGCCTCGACAGAACTCTGGGGCCAACGTCCTGACTTTC. The full variable domain, in which reference TRBV2 and TRBJ2-6 provide the parts outside the CDR3, is EPEVTQTPSHQVTQMGQEVILRCVPISNHLYFYWYRQILGQKVEFLVSFYNNEISEKSEIFDDQFSVERPDGSNFTLKIRSTKLEDSAMYFCASSAPRQNSGANVLTFGAGSRLTVL.

The V gene is TRBV7-2, the J gene TRBJ1-2, with 8 bases identical to TRBD1. Losses at the gene ends were 4 bases for V and 5 bases for J; bases not matched to a gene: 9. CDR3 length: 15 residues. Germline values: CDR1 SGHTA, CDR2 FQGNSA. The CDR3 sequence: CASSSGQGGYYGYTF. The CDR3 DNA sequence: TGTGCCAGCAGCTCCGGACAGGGAGGATATTATGGCTACACCTTC.

V and J are TRBV2 and TRBJ2-5, with 8 nucleotides matching TRBD1. The CDR3 extends over 16 amino acids. Germline assignment: CDR1 SNHLY and CDR2 FYNNEI. Trimming cost V 1 base and J 4 bases; bases outside gene matches: 8. CDR3 bases: TGTGCCAGCAGTGAAGACCGGCTGGACAGGGTAGAGACCCAGTACTTC. It encodes CASSEDRLDRVETQYF. Combining the CDR3 with reference TRBV2 and TRBJ2-5 gives the whole variable domain EPEVTQTPSHQVTQMGQEVILRCVPISNHLYFYWYRQILGQKVEFLVSFYNNEISEKSEIFDDQFSVERPDGSNFTLKIRSTKLEDSAMYFCASSEDRLDRVETQYFGPGTRLLVL.

J is TRBJ2-7 and V is TRBV30; 8 nucleotides match TRBD2. This CDR3 has 12 amino acids. CDR1 and CDR2 (germline): GTSNPN, SVGIG (reference sequence). The trim removed 8 bases at V and 4 bases at J, leaving 7 bases unmatched. The CDR3 region has the DNA TGTGCCGCGAGGACTAGCTCATACGAGCAGTACTTC. Translating it yields CAARTSSYEQYF. The full variable domain, rest sourced from reference TRBV30 and TRBJ2-7, is SQTIHQWPATLVQPVGSPLSLECTVEGTSNPNLYWYRQAAGRGLQLLFYSVGIGQISSEVPQNLSASRPQDRQFILSSKKLLLSDSGFYLCAARTSSYEQYFGPGTRLTVT.

The chain combines TRBV6-1 with TRBJ2-1, with 7 bases lining up with TRBD2. CDR1 is MNHNS and CDR2 is SASEGT in the germline V gene. V lost 4 bases to trimming and J lost 4 bases; unmatched junction nucleotides: 13. The CDR3 consists of 17 residues. CDR3 residues: CASSADPWLAEYNEQFF. CDR3 DNA sequence: TGTGCCAGCAGTGCTGACCCGTGGCTAGCGGAATACAATGAGCAGTTCTTC.

The gene calls are TRBV5-6 and TRBJ1-1; D is perhaps TRBD1 (6 bases). This CDR3 comprises 15 residues. The V end lost 0 bases, the J end lost 0 bases, and 9 bases lay between the germline ends. CDR1 is SGHDT, CDR2 YYEEEE, per germline. The CDR3 region is CASSLDPGVNTEAFF. The CDR3 region has the DNA TGTGCCAGCAGCTTGGACCCAGGGGTGAACACTGAAGCTTTCTTT.

The rearrangement links TRBV6-5 to TRBJ2-2; D is ambiguous. The CDR3 runs to 13 residues. Trimming stripped 6 bases from V and 4 bases from J, with 9 bases between. Per germline, CDR1 MNHEY and CDR2 SVGAGI. The DNA of the CDR3 is TGTGCCAGCAGAATACGTCCCACCGGGGAGCTGTTTTTT. Amino acids: CASRIRPTGELFF.

The chain is built from TRBV18 and TRBJ2-3, with 7 bases identical to TRBD2. Germline V gives CDR1 KGHSH, CDR2 LQKENI. V trimming: 1 base; J trimming: 4 bases; junction bases outside the gene matches: 11. This CDR3 is 17 amino acids long. The CDR3 region is CASSPLAGRTVSDTQYF. CDR3 nucleotides: TGTGCCAGCTCACCACTAGCGGGCCGAACTGTATCAGATACGCAGTATTTT.

The chain carries TRBV15 and TRBJ2-1; 9 bases are shared with TRBD2. The CDR3 consists of 17 residues. Trimming cost V 1 base and J 6 bases; bases outside gene matches: 10. Germline V gives CDR1 LNHNV, CDR2 YYDKDF (reference sequence). CDR3 amino acids: CATSRGPISGSSNEQFF. The CDR3 DNA reads as TGTGCCACCAGCAGAGGACCGATTAGCGGGAGTAGCAATGAGCAGTTCTTC. Complete variable domain (other parts from reference TRBV15 and TRBJ2-1): DAMVIQNPRYQVTQFGKPVTLSCSQTLNHNVMYWYQQKSSQAPKLLFHYYDKDFNNEADTPDNFQSRRPNTSFCFLDIRSPGLGDTAMYLCATSRGPISGSSNEQFFGPGTRLTVL.

The chain combines TRBV6-6 with TRBJ1-5; no reliable D call. The V gene lost 5 bases and the J gene lost 9 bases, with 11 bases spanning the gap. The CDR3 has 12 residues. Germline CDR1 reads MNHNY; CDR2 reads SVGAGI (reference sequence). The CDR3 loop is CASSTPGRPQHF. CDR3 DNA: TGTGCCAGCAGTACCCCTGGGAGGCCCCAGCATTTT.

Turning to this clonotype: Its ends do not fully match the called genes, so a read error is possible. The chain carries TRBV3-1 and TRBJ1-2; TRBD1 might be the D (6 bases). The CDR3 covers 11 residues. Germline V gene data show CDR1 as LGHDT and CDR2 as YNNKEL (reference sequence). The chain's CDR3 is CASSQEDRPHF. The CDR3 region has the DNA TGTGCCAGCAGCCAAGAAGACAGGCCGCACTTC. The entire variable domain, with the rest obtained from reference TRBV3-1 and TRBJ1-2, is as follows: DTAVSQTPKYLVTQMGNDKSIKCEQNLGHDTMYWYKQDSKKFLKIMFSYNNKELIINETVPNRFSPKSPDKAHLNLHINSLELGDSAVYFCASSQEDRPHFGSGTRLTVV.

The chain recombines TRBV20-1 with TRBJ2-5, with TRBD2 matching 10 bases. Per germline, CDR1 DFQATT and CDR2 SNEGSKA (reference sequence). After removal of 6 bases from V and 1 base from J, the junction contained 8 bases not matched to a gene. The CDR3 sequence is 15 residues long. The CDR3 DNA is TGCAGTGCCGGGCGGGCTAGCGGGGGCCAAGAGACCCAGTACTTC. Protein sequence: CSAGRASGGQETQYF.

This chain uses TRBV2 with TRBJ2-5, with D uncertain. V lost 0 bases and J 1 base, leaving 15 bases between the germline ends. CDR1 is SNHLY, CDR2 FYNNEI, per germline. This CDR3 is 17 amino acids long. The CDR3 nucleotides read TGTGCCAGCAGTGAAGCGCTTGTCGGGTTGACCCAAGAGACCCAGTACTTC. Encoded protein: CASSEALVGLTQETQYF. Drawing the rest from reference TRBV2 and TRBJ2-5, the complete variable domain is EPEVTQTPSHQVTQMGQEVILRCVPISNHLYFYWYRQILGQKVEFLVSFYNNEISEKSEIFDDQFSVERPDGSNFTLKIRSTKLEDSAMYFCASSEALVGLTQETQYFGPGTRLLVL.

This chain joins TRBV2 and TRBJ1-4, with D maybe TRBD1 (5 bases). The germline V gene encodes CDR1 SNHLY and CDR2 FYNNEI. V was clipped by 6 bases and J by 1 base, with 12 bases between them. CDR3 length equals 15 residues. Here the CDR3 reads CASSWTGLTNEKLFF. The DNA for the CDR3 is TGTGCCAGCAGCTGGACGGGACTAACTAATGAAAAACTGTTTTTT.

The chain uses TRBV20-1 and TRBJ1-3; D is perhaps TRBD1 (5 bases). The ends were cut back, 3 bases at V and 2 bases at J, with 17 bases in the middle. CDR1 is DFQATT and CDR2 is SNEGSKA in the germline V gene (reference sequence). The CDR3 runs to 16 residues. The chain's CDR3 is CSAREEGASPGNTIYF. As DNA, the CDR3 is TGCAGTGCTAGGGAAGAAGGGGCTTCTCCTGGAAACACCATATATTTT.

The V call is TRBV3-1, the J call TRBJ1-1, with TRBD1 identical over 10 bases. V lost 4 bases, J lost 0 bases, and 8 bases stayed unmatched. The CDR3 sequence is 17 residues long. CDR1 and CDR2 (germline): LGHDT, YNNKEL (reference sequence). The chain's CDR3 is CASSPVPGQGLNTEAFF. CDR3 sequence (DNA): TGTGCCAGCAGCCCTGTCCCGGGACAGGGGTTGAACACTGAAGCTTTCTTT.

The chain employs TRBV11-3 and TRBJ2-6; D possibly corresponds to TRBD1 (6 bases). The CDR3 is made up of 15 amino acids. Trimming left V 6 bases short and J 1 base short, with 10 bases between. Germline V gene lookup returns CDR1 SGHNT and CDR2 YENEEA. CDR3 sequence (DNA): TGTGCCAGCAGTCAACAGGGTTCTGGGGCCAACGTCCTGACTTTC. This translates into CASSQQGSGANVLTF.